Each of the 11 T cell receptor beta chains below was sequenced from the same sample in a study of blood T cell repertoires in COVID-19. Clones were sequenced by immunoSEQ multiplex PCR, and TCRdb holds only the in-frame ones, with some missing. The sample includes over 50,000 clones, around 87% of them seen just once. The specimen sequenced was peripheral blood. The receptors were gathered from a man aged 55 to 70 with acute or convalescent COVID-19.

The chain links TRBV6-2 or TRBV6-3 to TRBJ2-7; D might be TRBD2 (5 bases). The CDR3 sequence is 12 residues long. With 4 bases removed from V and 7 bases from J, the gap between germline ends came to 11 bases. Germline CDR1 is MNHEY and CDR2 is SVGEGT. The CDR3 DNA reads TGTGCCAGCAGTTTAAGCGGTGGGGAGCAGTACTTC. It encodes CASSLSGGEQYF.

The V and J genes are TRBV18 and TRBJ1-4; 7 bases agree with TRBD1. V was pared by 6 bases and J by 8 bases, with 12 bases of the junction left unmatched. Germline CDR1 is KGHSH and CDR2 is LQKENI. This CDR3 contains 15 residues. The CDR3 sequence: CASSLQGDRGEKLFF. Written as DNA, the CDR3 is TGTGCCAGCTCCCTCCAGGGGGACCGGGGGGAAAAACTGTTTTTT.

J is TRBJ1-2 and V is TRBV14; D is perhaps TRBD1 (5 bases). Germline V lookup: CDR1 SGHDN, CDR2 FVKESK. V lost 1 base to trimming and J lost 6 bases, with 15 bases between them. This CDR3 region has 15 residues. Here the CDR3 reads CASSQGLSGTDGYTF. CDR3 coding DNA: TGTGCCAGCAGCCAAGGACTTTCCGGGACTGATGGCTACACCTTC. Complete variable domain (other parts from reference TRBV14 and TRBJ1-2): EAGVTQFPSHSVIEKGQTVTLRCDPISGHDNLYWYRRVMGKEIKFLLHFVKESKQDESGMPNNRFLAERTGGTYSTLKVQPAELEDSGVYFCASSQGLSGTDGYTFGSGTRLTVV.

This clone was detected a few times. The CDR3 nucleotides read TGTGCCAGCAATAACCCCCAGATTCAGCCCCAGCATTTT. It translates to CASNNPQIQPQHF. The chain has TRBV6-5 and TRBJ1-5; no clear D. The V end was cut by 7 bases, the J end by 6 bases, with 13 bases between. There are 13 residues in the CDR3. In germline, CDR1 is MNHEY, CDR2 SVGAGI.

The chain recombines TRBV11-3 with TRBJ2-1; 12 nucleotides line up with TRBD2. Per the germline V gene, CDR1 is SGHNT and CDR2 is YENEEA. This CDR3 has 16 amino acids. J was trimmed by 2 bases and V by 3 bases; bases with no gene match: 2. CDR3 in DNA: TGTGCCAGCAGCTTCGGACTAGCGGGAACCTACAATGAGCAGTTCTTC. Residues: CASSFGLAGTYNEQFF.

The CDR3 bases are TGTGCCAGCAGTACCAGTCGCGGAGGAAACACCATATATTTT. Translated, it gives CASSTSRGGNTIYF. The J gene is TRBJ1-3, the V gene TRBV6-5; D is unclear. The V gene's germline CDR1 is MNHEY and CDR2 SVGAGI. Trimming shortened V by 5 bases and J by 4 bases, and 12 bases separated the two germline ends. This CDR3 has 14 residues.

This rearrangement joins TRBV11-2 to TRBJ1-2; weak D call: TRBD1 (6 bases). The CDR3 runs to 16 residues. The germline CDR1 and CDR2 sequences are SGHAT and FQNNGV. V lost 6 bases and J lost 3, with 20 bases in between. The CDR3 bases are TGTGCCAGCAGTCCTCAACCTCAGACAGGCTACTATGGCTACACCTTC. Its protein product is CASSPQPQTGYYGYTF.

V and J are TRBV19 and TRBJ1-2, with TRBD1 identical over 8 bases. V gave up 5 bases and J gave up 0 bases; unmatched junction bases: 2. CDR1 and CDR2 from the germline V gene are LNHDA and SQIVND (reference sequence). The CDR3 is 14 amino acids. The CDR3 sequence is CASSAGQANYGYTF. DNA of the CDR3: TGTGCCAGTAGTGCGGGACAGGCTAACTATGGCTACACCTTC.

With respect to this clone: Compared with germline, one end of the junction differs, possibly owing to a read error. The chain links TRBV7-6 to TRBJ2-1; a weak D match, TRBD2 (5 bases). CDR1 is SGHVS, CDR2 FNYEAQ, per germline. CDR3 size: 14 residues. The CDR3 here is CASSRTGSFNEQFF. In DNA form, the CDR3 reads TGTGCCAGCAGCCGTACGGGGTCCTTCAATGAGCAGTTCTTC.

CDR3: CASSSPDRGKANEKLFF. In DNA form, the CDR3 reads TGCGCCAGCAGCTCACCGGACAGGGGGAAAGCTAATGAAAAACTGTTTTTT. The V and J genes are TRBV5-1 and TRBJ1-4, with 10 nucleotides matching TRBD1. Germline V gene data show CDR1 as SGHRS and CDR2 as YFSETQ. The CDR3 has 17 residues. The ends lost 3 bases at V and 3 bases at J; junction bases unmatched: 8. Variable domain in full (rest from reference TRBV5-1 and TRBJ1-4): KAGVTQTPRYLIKTRGQQVTLSCSPISGHRSVSWYQQTPGQGLQFLFEYFSETQRNKGNFPGRFSGRQFSNSRSEMNVSTLELGDSALYLCASSSPDRGKANEKLFFGSGTQLSVL.

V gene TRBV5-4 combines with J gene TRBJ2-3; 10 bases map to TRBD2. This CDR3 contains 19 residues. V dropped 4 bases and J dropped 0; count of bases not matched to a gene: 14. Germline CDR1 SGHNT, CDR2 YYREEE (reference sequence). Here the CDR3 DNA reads TGTGCCAGCAGCCTGTCTTGGCTAGCGGGGGACCCTAGCACAGATACGCAGTATTTT. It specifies CASSLSWLAGDPSTDTQYF.